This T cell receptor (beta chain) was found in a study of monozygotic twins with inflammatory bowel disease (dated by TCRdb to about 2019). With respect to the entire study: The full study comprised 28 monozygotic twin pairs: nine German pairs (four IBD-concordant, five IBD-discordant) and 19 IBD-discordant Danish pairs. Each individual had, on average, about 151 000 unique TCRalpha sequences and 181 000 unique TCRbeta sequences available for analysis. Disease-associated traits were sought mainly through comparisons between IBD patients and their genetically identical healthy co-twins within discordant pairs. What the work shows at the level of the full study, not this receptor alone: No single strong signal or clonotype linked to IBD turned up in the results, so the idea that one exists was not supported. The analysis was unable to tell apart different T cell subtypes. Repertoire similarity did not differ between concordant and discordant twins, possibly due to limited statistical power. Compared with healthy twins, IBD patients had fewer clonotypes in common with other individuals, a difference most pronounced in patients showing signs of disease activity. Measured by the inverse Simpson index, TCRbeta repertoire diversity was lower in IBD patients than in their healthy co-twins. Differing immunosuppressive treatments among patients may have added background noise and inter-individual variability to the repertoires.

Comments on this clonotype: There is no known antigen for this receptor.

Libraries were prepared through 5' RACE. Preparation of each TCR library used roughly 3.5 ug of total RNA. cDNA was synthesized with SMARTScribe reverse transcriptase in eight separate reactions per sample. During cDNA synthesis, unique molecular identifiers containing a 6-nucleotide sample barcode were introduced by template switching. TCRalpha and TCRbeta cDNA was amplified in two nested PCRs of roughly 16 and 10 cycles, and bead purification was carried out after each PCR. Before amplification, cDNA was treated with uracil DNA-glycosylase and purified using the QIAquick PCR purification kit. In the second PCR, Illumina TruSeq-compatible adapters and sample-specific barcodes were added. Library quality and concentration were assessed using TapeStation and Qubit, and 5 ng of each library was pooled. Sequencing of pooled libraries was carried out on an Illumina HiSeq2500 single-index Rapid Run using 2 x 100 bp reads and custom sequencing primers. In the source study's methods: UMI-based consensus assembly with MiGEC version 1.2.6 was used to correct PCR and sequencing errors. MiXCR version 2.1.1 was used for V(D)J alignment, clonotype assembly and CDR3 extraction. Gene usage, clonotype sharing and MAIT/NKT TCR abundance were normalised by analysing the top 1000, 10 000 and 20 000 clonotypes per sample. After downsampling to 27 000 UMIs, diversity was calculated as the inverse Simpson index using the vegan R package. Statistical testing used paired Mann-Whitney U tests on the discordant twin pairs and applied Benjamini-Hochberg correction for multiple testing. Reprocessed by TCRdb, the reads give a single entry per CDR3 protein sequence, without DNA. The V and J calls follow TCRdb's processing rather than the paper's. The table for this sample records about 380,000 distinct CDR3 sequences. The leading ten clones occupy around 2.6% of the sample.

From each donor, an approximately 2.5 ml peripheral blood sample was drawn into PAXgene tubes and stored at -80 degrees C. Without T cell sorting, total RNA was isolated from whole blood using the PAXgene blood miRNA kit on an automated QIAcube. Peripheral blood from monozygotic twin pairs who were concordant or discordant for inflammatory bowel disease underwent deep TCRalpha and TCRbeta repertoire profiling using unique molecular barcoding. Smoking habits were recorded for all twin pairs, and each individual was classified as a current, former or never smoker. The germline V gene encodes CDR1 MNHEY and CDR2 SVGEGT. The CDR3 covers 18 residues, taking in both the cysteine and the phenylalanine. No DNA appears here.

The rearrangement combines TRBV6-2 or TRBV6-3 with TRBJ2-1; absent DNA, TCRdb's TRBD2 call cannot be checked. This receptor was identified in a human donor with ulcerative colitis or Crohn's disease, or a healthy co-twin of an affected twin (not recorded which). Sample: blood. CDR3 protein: CASSYASGGPSSYNEQFF.